A selection of T cell receptor beta chains follows, all from one sample in a study of blood T cell repertoires in COVID-19. Generated by immunoSEQ multiplex PCR, the TCRdb table keeps only in-frame clones and is missing some. The sample contains tens of thousands of clones, roughly 90% of which appear only once. The sequencing sample was made of peripheral blood. These receptors were taken from an elderly man with COVID-19, enrolled during active disease. CDR3s leave out the opening cysteine and the closing phenylalanine or tryptophan. Fields, in order: J gene, V gene, CDR3 length, CDR3 protein.

j_call: TRBJ2-5; v_call: TRBV4-2; cdr3_length: 15; cdr3_aa: ASSQDFRGGVRETQY
j_call: TRBJ1-1; v_call: TRBV28; cdr3_length: 12; cdr3_aa: ASSPAGGNTEAF
j_call: TRBJ1-3; v_call: TRBV14; cdr3_length: 14; cdr3_aa: ASSPNRVSSGNTIY
j_call: TRBJ1-4; v_call: TRBV9; cdr3_length: 11; cdr3_aa: ASSRDTNEKLF
j_call: TRBJ2-3; v_call: TRBV18; cdr3_length: 12; cdr3_aa: ASSPRGDSDTQY
j_call: TRBJ1-5; v_call: TRBV27; cdr3_length: 13; cdr3_aa: ASSSGRGSNQPQH
j_call: TRBJ2-7; v_call: TRBV10-3; cdr3_length: 12; cdr3_aa: AITGGGSSYEQY
j_call: TRBJ1-2; v_call: TRBV12-5; cdr3_length: 11; cdr3_aa: ASAPGANYGYT
j_call: TRBJ1-4; v_call: TRBV7-9; cdr3_length: 11; cdr3_aa: ASSLGPGEKLF
j_call: TRBJ1-6; v_call: TRBV9; cdr3_length: 14; cdr3_aa: ASSVDYRGPREPLH
j_call: TRBJ2-7; v_call: TRBV5-1; cdr3_length: 12; cdr3_aa: ASSSSGGPYEQY
j_call: TRBJ1-5; v_call: TRBV19; cdr3_length: 13; cdr3_aa: ASSVWGQVNQPQH
j_call: TRBJ1-4; v_call: TRBV4-1; cdr3_length: 15; cdr3_aa: ASSQDPLGRTNEKLF
j_call: TRBJ1-1; v_call: TRBV19; cdr3_length: 13; cdr3_aa: ASSRGQGGGAEAF
j_call: TRBJ1-4; v_call: TRBV9; cdr3_length: 14; cdr3_aa: ASSQANGGGVEKLF
j_call: TRBJ1-2; v_call: TRBV19; cdr3_length: 12; cdr3_aa: ASSSRTGGRGYT
j_call: TRBJ1-2; v_call: TRBV19; cdr3_length: 11; cdr3_aa: ASSEGGNYGYT
j_call: TRBJ1-2; v_call: TRBV6-1; cdr3_length: 11; cdr3_aa: ASSEPVYYGYT
j_call: TRBJ2-4; v_call: TRBV10-1; cdr3_length: 12; cdr3_aa: ASSADREKNIQY
j_call: TRBJ2-5; v_call: TRBV5-1; cdr3_length: 14; cdr3_aa: ASSPGLAGGGATQY
j_call: TRBJ1-2; v_call: TRBV15; cdr3_length: 12; cdr3_aa: ATSRGRFDYGYT
j_call: TRBJ2-3; v_call: TRBV20-1; cdr3_length: 8; cdr3_aa: SAPEGTQY
j_call: TRBJ1-1; v_call: TRBV5-8; cdr3_length: 13; cdr3_aa: ASSLFLGQNTEAF
j_call: TRBJ1-5; v_call: TRBV5-6; cdr3_length: 13; cdr3_aa: ASSWWGGSNQPQH
j_call: TRBJ2-3; v_call: TRBV11-2; cdr3_length: 14; cdr3_aa: ASTTRRAGGTDTQY
j_call: TRBJ1-6; v_call: TRBV6-6; cdr3_length: 13; cdr3_aa: ASSYAGGENSPLH
j_call: TRBJ1-3; v_call: TRBV7-2; cdr3_length: 14; cdr3_aa: ASSLHGTGSGNTIY
j_call: TRBJ1-3; v_call: TRBV6-2/TRBV6-3; cdr3_length: 13; cdr3_aa: ASSRDGTAGNTIY
j_call: TRBJ1-2; v_call: TRBV9; cdr3_length: 12; cdr3_aa: ASSVGGDAYGYT
j_call: TRBJ1-5; v_call: TRBV7-2; cdr3_length: 11; cdr3_aa: ASSQGQGQPQH
j_call: TRBJ2-3; v_call: TRBV24-1; cdr3_length: 12; cdr3_aa: ATAARDFYTAQY
j_call: TRBJ2-7; v_call: TRBV10-2; cdr3_length: 14; cdr3_aa: ASSESGPAVVYEQY
j_call: TRBJ1-2; v_call: TRBV25-1; cdr3_length: 11; cdr3_aa: ASSESRSGGYT
j_call: TRBJ2-2; v_call: TRBV11-3; cdr3_length: 18; cdr3_aa: ASSSHRVDSGGISTGELF
j_call: TRBJ1-2; v_call: TRBV27; cdr3_length: 15; cdr3_aa: ASSYYRGTSRNYGYT
j_call: TRBJ1-4; v_call: TRBV28; cdr3_length: 11; cdr3_aa: AGRTGTNEKLF
j_call: TRBJ1-2; v_call: TRBV7-2; cdr3_length: 13; cdr3_aa: ASSEGRTGDYGYT
j_call: TRBJ1-5; v_call: TRBV12-3/TRBV12-4; cdr3_length: 10; cdr3_aa: ASSDSNQPQH
j_call: TRBJ1-1; v_call: TRBV9; cdr3_length: 12; cdr3_aa: ASSAAWGVTEAF
j_call: TRBJ2-1; v_call: TRBV16; cdr3_length: 14; cdr3_aa: ASSQSSGQGDGEQF
j_call: TRBJ2-1; v_call: TRBV6-6; cdr3_length: 12; cdr3_aa: ASSYYTGYNEQF
j_call: TRBJ1-4; v_call: TRBV5-4; cdr3_length: 12; cdr3_aa: ASSLITGGGKLF
j_call: TRBJ1-3; v_call: TRBV6-6; cdr3_length: 14; cdr3_aa: ASSYSFSNSGNTIY
j_call: TRBJ2-3; v_call: TRBV29-1; cdr3_length: 13; cdr3_aa: SVEGGVRGTDTQY
j_call: TRBJ1-1; v_call: TRBV27; cdr3_length: 14; cdr3_aa: ASSFRQGRITSEAF
j_call: TRBJ2-3; v_call: TRBV10-1; cdr3_length: 13; cdr3_aa: ASSERRGGTDTQY
j_call: TRBJ2-3; v_call: TRBV5-1; cdr3_length: 12; cdr3_aa: ASSLDSSTDTQY
j_call: TRBJ2-5; v_call: TRBV19; cdr3_length: 12; cdr3_aa: ASSEQGNSETQY
j_call: TRBJ1-1; v_call: TRBV18; cdr3_length: 12; cdr3_aa: ASSLQGMNTEAF
j_call: TRBJ1-5; v_call: TRBV18; cdr3_length: 12; cdr3_aa: ASSGTAENQPQH
j_call: TRBJ1-2; v_call: TRBV12-3/TRBV12-4; cdr3_length: 11; cdr3_aa: ASSTGTALGYT
j_call: TRBJ2-7; v_call: TRBV5-6; cdr3_length: 16; cdr3_aa: ASSLSVFWTRDPYEQY
j_call: TRBJ2-1; v_call: TRBV9; cdr3_length: 11; cdr3_aa: ASSVDRNNEQF
j_call: TRBJ1-1; v_call: TRBV3-1/TRBV3-2; cdr3_length: 13; cdr3_aa: ASSSRTGENTEAF
j_call: TRBJ1-4; v_call: TRBV6-1; cdr3_length: 12; cdr3_aa: ASSEHLAGEKLF
j_call: TRBJ1-5; v_call: TRBV6-1; cdr3_length: 17; cdr3_aa: ASSVSAGGGSGSNQPQH
j_call: TRBJ2-2; v_call: TRBV19; cdr3_length: 12; cdr3_aa: ASSIGTVPGELF